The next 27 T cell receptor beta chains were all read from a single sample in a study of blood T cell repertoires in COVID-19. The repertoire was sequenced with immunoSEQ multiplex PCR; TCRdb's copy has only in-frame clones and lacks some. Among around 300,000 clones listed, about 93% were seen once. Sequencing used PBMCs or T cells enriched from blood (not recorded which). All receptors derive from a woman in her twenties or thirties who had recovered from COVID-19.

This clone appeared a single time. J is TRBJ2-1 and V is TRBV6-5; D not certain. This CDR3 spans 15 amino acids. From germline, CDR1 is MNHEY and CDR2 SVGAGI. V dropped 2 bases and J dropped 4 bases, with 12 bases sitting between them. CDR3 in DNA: TGTGCCAGCAGTTACGCGGAATCTGGGTACAATGAGCAGTTCTTC. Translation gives CASSYAESGYNEQFF.

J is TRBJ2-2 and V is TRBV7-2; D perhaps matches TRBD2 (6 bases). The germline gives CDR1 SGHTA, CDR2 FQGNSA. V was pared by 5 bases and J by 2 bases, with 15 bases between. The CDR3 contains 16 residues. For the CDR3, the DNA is TGTGCCAGCAGCCCCCGGGACTTCCTAAACACCGGGGAGCTGTTTTTT. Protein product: CASSPRDFLNTGELFF. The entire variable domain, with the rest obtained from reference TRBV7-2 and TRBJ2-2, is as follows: GAGVSQSPSNKVTEKGKDVELRCDPISGHTALYWYRQSLGQGLEFLIYFQGNSAPDKSGLPSDRFSAERTGGSVSTLTIQRTQQEDSAVYLCASSPRDFLNTGELFFGEGSRLTVL.

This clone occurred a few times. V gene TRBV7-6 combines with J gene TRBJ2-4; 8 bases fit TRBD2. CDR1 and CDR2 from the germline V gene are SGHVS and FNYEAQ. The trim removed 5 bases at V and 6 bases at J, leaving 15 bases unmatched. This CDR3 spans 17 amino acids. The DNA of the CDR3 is TGTGCCAGCAGCCTCTCCCCGCTCGCGGGAGGAATAAACATTCAGTACTTC. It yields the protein CASSLSPLAGGINIQYF.

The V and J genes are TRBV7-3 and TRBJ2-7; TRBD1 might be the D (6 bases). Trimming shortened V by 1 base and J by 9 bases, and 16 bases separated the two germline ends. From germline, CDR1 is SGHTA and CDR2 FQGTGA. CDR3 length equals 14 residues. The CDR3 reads CASSLIHTGFRQYF. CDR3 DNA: TGTGCCAGCAGCTTAATACACACAGGGTTCCGGCAGTACTTC.

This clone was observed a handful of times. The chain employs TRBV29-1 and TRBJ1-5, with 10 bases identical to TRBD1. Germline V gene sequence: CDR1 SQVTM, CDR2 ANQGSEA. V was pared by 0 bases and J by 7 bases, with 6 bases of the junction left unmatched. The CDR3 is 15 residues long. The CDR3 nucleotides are TGCAGCGTTGAAGACCGACAGGGGGCAAGGCAGCCCCAGCATTTT. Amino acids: CSVEDRQGARQPQHF.

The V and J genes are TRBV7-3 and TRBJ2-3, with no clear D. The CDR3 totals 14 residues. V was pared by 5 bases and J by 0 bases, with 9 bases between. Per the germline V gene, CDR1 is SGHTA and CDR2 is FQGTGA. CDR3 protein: CASSPLVSTDTQYF. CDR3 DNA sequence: TGTGCCAGCAGCCCCCTTGTAAGCACAGATACGCAGTATTTT. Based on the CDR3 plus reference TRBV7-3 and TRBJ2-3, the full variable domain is GAGVSQTPSNKVTEKGKYVELRCDPISGHTALYWYRQSLGQGPEFLIYFQGTGAADDSGLPNDRFFAVRPEGSVSTLKIQRTERGDSAVYLCASSPLVSTDTQYFGPGTRLTVL.

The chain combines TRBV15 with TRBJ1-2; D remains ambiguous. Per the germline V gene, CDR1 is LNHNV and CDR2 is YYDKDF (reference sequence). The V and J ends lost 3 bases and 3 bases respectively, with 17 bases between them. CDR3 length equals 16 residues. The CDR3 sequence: CATSRGIGLDDYGYTF. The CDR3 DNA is TGTGCCACCAGCAGGGGAATAGGACTGGATGACTATGGCTACACCTTC. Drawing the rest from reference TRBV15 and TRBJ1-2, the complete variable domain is DAMVIQNPRYQVTQFGKPVTLSCSQTLNHNVMYWYQQKSSQAPKLLFHYYDKDFNNEADTPDNFQSRRPNTSFCFLDIRSPGLGDTAMYLCATSRGIGLDDYGYTFGSGTRLTVV.

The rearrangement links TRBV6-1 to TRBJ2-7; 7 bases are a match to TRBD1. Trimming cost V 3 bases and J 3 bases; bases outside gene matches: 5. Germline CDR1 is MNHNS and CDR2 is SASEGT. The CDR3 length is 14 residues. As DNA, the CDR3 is TGTGCCAGCAGTGAGTACAGGGGAAACTACGAGCAGTACTTC. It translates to CASSEYRGNYEQYF.

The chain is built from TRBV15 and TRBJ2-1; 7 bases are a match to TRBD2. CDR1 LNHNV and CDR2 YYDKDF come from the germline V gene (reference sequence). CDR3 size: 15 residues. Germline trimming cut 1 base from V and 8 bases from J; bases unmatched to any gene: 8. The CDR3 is CATSRGRTSVDEQFF. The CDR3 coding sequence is TGTGCCACCAGCAGAGGGCGGACTAGTGTAGATGAGCAGTTCTTC.

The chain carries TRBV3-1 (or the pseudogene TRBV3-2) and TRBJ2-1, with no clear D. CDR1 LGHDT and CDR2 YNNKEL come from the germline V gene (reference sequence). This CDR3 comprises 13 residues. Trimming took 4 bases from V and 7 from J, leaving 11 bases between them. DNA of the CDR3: TGTGCCAGCAGCCCCCTTATTTTGAATGAGCAGTTCTTC. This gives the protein CASSPLILNEQFF.

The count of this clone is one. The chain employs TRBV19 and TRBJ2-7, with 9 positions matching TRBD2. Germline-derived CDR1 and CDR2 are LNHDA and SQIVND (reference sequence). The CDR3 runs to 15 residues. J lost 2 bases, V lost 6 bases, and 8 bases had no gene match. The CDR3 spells CASSLGLAQTYEQYF. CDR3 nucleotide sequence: TGTGCCAGTAGCCTCGGACTAGCGCAAACCTACGAGCAGTACTTC.

DNA of the CDR3: TGTGCCAGCAGCTTAGAAGGGACAGGGGGTTCCTACGAGCAGTACTTC. This codes for CASSLEGTGGSYEQYF. The chain joins TRBV11-2 to TRBJ2-7; TRBD1 aligns across 11 bases. V dropped 0 bases and J dropped 1; count of bases not matched to a gene: 2. The CDR3 sequence is 16 residues long. Germline-derived CDR1 and CDR2 are SGHAT and FQNNGV.

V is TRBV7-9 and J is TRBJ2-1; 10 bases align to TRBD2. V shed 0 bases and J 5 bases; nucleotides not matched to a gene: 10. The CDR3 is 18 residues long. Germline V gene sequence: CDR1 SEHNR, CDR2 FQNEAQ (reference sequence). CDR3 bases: TGTGCCAGCAGCTTAGCGCTCTCTAGCGGGAGTTCGAACAATGAGCAGTTCTTC. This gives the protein CASSLALSSGSSNNEQFF.

DNA of the CDR3: TGTGCCAGCAGCACAGGGGAAAGCGTCACTGAAGCTTTCTTT. Amino acid sequence: CASSTGESVTEAFF. This chain uses TRBV27 with TRBJ1-1, with 7 bases identical to TRBD1. The CDR3 contains 14 residues. Unmatched junction bases numbered 8, after V lost 6 bases and J lost 4 bases. The germline V gene has CDR1 MNHEY and CDR2 SMNVEV (reference sequence).

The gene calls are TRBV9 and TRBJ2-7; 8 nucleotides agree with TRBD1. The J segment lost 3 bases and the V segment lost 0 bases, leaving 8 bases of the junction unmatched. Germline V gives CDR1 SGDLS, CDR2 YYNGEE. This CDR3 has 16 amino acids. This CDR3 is CASSVATGGRLYEQYF. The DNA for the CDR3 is TGTGCCAGCAGCGTAGCTACAGGGGGGAGGCTCTACGAGCAGTACTTC.

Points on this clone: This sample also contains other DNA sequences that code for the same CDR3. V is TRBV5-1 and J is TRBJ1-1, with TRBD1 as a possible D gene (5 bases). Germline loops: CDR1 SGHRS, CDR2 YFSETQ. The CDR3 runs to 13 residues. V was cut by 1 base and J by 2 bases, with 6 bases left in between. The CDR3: CASSLQGNTEAFF. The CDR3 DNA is TGCGCCAGCAGCTTGCAGGGTAACACTGAAGCTTTCTTT.

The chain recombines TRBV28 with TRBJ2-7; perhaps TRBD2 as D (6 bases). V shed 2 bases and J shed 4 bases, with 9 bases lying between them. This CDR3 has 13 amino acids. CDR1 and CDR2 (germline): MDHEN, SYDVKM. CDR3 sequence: CASSLQAGYEQYF. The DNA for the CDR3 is TGTGCCAGCAGTTTACAAGCGGGTTACGAGCAGTACTTC. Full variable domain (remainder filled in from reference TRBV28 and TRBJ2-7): DVKVTQSSRYLVKRTGEKVFLECVQDMDHENMFWYRQDPGLGLRLIYFSYDVKMKEKGDIPEGYSVSREKKERFSLILESASTNQTSMYLCASSLQAGYEQYFGPGTRLTVT.

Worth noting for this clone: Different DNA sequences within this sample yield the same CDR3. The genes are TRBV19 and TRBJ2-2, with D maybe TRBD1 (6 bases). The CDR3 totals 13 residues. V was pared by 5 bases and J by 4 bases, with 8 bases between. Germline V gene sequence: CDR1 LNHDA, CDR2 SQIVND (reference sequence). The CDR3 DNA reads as TGTGCCAGTAGTGTACAGGGCACCGGGGAGCTGTTTTTT. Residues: CASSVQGTGELFF.

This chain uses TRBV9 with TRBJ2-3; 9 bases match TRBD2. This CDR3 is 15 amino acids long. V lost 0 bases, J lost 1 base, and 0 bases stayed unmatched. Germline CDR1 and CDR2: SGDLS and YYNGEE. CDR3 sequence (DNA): TGTGCCAGCAGCGTAGCTAGCGGGGGCACAGATACGCAGTATTTT. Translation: CASSVASGGTDTQYF.

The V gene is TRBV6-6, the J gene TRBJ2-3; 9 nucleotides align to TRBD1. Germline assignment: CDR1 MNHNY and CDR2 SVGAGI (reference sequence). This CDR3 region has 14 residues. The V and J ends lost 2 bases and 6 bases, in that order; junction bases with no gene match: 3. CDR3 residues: CASSYGTGSDTQYF. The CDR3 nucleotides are TGTGCCAGCAGTTACGGGACAGGGAGCGATACGCAGTATTTT.

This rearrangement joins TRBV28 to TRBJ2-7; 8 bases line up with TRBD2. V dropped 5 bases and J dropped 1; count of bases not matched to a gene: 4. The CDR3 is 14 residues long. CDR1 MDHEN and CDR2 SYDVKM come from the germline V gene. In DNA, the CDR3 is TGTGCCAGCAGTGCGACTAGCGTTTCCTACGAGCAGTACTTC. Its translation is CASSATSVSYEQYF.

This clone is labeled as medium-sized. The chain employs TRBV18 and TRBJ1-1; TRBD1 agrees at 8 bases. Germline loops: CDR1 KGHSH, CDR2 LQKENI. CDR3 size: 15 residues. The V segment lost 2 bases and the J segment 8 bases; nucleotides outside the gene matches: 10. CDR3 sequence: CASSPGMSGGGEAFF. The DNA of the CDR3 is TGTGCCAGCTCACCAGGGATGTCAGGGGGCGGGGAAGCTTTCTTT.

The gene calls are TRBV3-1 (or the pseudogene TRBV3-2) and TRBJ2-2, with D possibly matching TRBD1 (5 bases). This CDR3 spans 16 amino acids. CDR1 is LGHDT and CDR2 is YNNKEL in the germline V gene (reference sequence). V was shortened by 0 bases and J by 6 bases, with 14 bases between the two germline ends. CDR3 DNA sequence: TGTGCCAGCAGCCAAGAGGTTGGCAGGGCGGCCGGGGAGCTGTTTTTT. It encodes CASSQEVGRAAGELFF.

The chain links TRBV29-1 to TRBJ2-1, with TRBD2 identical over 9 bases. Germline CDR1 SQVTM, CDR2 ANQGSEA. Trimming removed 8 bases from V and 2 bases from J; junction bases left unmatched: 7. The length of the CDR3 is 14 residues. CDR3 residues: CSHTSGRTYNEQFF. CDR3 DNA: TGCAGCCATACTAGCGGGCGTACCTACAATGAGCAGTTCTTC.

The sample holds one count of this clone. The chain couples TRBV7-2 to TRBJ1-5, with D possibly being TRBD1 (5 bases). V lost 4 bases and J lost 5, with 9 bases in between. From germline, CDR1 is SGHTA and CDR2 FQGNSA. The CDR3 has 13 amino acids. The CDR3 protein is CASSSQGDQPQHF. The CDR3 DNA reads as TGTGCCAGCAGCTCCCAAGGGGATCAGCCCCAGCATTTT. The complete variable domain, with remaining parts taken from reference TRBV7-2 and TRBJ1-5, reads GAGVSQSPSNKVTEKGKDVELRCDPISGHTALYWYRQSLGQGLEFLIYFQGNSAPDKSGLPSDRFSAERTGGSVSTLTIQRTQQEDSAVYLCASSSQGDQPQHFGDGTRLSIL.

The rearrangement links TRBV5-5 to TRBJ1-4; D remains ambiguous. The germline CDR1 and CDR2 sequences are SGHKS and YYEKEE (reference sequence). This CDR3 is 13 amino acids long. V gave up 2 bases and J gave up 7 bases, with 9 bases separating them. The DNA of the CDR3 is TGTGCCAGCAGCTTTGAGGGTAGTGAAAAACTGTTTTTT. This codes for CASSFEGSEKLFF.

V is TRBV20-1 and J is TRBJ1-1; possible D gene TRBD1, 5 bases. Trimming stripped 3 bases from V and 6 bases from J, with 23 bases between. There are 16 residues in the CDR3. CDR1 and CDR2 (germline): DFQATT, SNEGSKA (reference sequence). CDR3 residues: CSASFPSPTGSAEAFF. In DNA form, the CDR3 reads TGCAGTGCTAGTTTTCCATCCCCCACAGGTTCCGCTGAAGCTTTCTTT.